This T cell receptor beta chain was captured by sequencing in a study of blood T cells in healthy people across ages. Germline V CDR1 and CDR2: DFQATT, SNEGSKA (reference sequence). CDR3 length: 13 residues. Trimming took 6 bases from V and 4 from J, leaving 13 bases between them. Study-level findings and limits: Those diversity estimates obtained from one million T cells were thought to be underestimates. For the donors, CMV status was unknown and possibly confounded expanded clonotype changes.

A second PCR of about 6 to 11 cycles used a sample-barcoded 5' primer and a J-beta primer mix. With 12 random nucleotides, a template-switch adaptor tagged each individual cDNA molecule. TCRdb reanalysed the 5' RACE reads using MiXCR and keeps one entry per CDR3 protein. Here the sample spans 700,000 to 950,000 distinct CDR3 sequences, more than 40% being singletons. This clonotype was detected a few times. The antigen is not known. The rearrangement links TRBV20-1 to TRBJ1-5, with a possible D match to TRBD1 (6 bases). This sequence originates from a woman in her fifties or sixties in good health. Sequenced sample: blood. The CDR3 DNA is TGCAGTGCCCACGGACAGCCTAATCAGCCCCAGCATTTT. This encodes CSAHGQPNQPQHF.